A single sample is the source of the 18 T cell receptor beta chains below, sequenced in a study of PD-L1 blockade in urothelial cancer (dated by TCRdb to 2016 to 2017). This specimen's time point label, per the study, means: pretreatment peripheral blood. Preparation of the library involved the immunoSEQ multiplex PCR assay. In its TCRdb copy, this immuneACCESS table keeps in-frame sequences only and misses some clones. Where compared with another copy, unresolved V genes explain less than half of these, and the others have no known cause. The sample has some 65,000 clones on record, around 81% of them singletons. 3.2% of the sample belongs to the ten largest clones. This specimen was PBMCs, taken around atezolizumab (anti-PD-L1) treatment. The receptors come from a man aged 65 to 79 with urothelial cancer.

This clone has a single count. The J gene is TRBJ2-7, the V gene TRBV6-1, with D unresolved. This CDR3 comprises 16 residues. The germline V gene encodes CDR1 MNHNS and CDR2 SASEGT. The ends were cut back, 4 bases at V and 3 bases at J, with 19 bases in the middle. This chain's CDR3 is CASSASPRGGFYEQYF. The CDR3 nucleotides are TGTGCCAGCAGTGCTTCCCCCAGAGGCGGATTCTACGAGCAGTACTTC.

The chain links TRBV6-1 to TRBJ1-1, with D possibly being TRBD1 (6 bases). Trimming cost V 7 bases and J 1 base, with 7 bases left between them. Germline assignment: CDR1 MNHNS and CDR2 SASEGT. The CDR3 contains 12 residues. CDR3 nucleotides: TGTGCCAGCAACAGGGCGAACACTGAAGCTTTCTTT. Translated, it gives CASNRANTEAFF.

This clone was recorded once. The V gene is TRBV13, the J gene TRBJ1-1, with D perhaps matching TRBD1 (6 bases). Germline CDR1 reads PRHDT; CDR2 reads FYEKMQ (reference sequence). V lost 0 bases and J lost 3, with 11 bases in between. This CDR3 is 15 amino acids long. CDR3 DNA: TGTGCCAGCAGCTTAGGGGGGGCAAGAGACACTGAAGCTTTCTTT. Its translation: CASSLGGARDTEAFF. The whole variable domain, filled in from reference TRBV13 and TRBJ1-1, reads AAGVIQSPRHLIKEKRETATLKCYPIPRHDTVYWYQQGPGQDPQFLISFYEKMQSDKGSIPDRFSAQQFSDYHSELNMSSLELGDSALYFCASSLGGARDTEAFFGQGTRLTVV.

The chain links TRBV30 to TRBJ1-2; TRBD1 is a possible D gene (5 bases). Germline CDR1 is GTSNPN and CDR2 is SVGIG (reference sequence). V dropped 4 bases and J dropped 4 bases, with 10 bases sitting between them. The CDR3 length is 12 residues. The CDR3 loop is CAWTGLGYGYTF. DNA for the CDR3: TGTGCCTGGACAGGGTTGGGCTATGGCTACACCTTC. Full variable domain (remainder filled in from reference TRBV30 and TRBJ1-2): SQTIHQWPATLVQPVGSPLSLECTVEGTSNPNLYWYRQAAGRGLQLLFYSVGIGQISSEVPQNLSASRPQDRQFILSSKKLLLSDSGFYLCAWTGLGYGYTFGSGTRLTVV.

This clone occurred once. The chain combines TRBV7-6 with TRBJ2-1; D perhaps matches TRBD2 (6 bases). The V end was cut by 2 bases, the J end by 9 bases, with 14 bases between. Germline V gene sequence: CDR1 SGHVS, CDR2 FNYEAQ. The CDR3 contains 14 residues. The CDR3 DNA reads TGTGCCAGCAGCTTAAGGTTTGGAGGGCCTGAGCAGTTCTTC. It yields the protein CASSLRFGGPEQFF.

The CDR3 loop is CAWSGRRTGLSGNTIYF. In DNA, the CDR3 is TGTGCCTGGAGTGGCCGGAGGACAGGGCTATCTGGAAACACCATATATTTT. The chain employs TRBV30 and TRBJ1-3; 8 bases map to TRBD1. V trimming: 1 base; J trimming: 1 base; junction bases outside the gene matches: 9. From germline, CDR1 is GTSNPN and CDR2 SVGIG (reference sequence). The CDR3 length is 17 residues.

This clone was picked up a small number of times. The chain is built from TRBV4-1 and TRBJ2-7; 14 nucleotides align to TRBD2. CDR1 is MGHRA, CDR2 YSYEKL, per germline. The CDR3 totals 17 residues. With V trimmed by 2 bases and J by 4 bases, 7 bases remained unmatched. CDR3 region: CASSQLPGLAGVYEQYF. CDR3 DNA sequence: TGCGCCAGCAGCCAACTTCCGGGACTAGCGGGGGTTTACGAGCAGTACTTC.

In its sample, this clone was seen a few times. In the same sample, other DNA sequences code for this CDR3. Written as DNA, the CDR3 is TGCAGCGCCCCGACAGGGTTAGAGACCCAGTACTTC. The encoded protein is CSAPTGLETQYF. The V and J genes are TRBV29-1 and TRBJ2-5, with 7 nucleotides matching TRBD1. The junction had 6 bases not matched to a gene; V was cut back by 7 bases and J by 4 bases. This CDR3 is 12 amino acids long. Germline CDR1 and CDR2: SQVTM and ANQGSEA.

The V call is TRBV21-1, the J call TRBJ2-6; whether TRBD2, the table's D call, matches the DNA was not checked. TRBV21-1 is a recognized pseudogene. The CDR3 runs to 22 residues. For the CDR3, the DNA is TGTGCCAGCAGCAGACTAGCGGGAGGGCCAGGTAGGGTCCGGTCTGGGGCCAACGTCCTGACTTTC. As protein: CASSRLAGGPGRVRSGANVLTF.

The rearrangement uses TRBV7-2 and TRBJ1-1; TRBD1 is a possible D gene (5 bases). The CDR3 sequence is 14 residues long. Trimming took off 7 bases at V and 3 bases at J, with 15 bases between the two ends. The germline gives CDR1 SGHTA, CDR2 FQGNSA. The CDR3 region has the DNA TGTGCCAGCACCAGGGACTTCGGGGACACTGAAGCTTTCTTT. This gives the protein CASTRDFGDTEAFF.

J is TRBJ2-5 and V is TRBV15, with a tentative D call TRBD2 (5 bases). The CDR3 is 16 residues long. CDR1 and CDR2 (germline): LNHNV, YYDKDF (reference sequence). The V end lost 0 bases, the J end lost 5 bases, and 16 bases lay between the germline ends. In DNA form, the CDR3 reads TGTGCCACCAGCAGAGATTTTCGAGGGAGAGGGGAGACCCAGTACTTC. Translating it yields CATSRDFRGRGETQYF.

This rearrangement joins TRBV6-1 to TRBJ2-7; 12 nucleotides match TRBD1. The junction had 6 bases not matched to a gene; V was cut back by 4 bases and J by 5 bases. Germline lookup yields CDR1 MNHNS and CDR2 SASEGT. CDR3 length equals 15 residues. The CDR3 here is CASSGPRDRGHEQYF. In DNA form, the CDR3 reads TGTGCCAGCAGTGGGCCCCGGGACAGGGGGCACGAGCAGTACTTC.

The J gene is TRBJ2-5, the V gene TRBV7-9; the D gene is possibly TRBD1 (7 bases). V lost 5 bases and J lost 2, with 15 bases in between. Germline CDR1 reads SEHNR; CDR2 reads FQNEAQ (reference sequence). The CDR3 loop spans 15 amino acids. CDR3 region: CASSTRTGGQETQYF. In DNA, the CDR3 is TGTGCCAGCAGCACGAGGACAGGAGGGCAAGAGACCCAGTACTTC.

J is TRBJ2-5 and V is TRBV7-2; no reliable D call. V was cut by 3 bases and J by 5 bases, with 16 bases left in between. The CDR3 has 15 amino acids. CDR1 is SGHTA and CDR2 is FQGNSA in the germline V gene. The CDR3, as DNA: TGTGCCAGCAGCTTCTTCGGCTCCCCAGGCGAGACCCAGTACTTC. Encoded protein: CASSFFGSPGETQYF.

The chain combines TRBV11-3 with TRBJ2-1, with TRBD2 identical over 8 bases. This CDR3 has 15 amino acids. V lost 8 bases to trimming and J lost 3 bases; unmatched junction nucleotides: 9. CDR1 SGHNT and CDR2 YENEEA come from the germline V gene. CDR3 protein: CASSRGGEVYNEQFF. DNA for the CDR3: TGTGCCAGCTCCCGGGGGGGAGAAGTCTACAATGAGCAGTTCTTC.

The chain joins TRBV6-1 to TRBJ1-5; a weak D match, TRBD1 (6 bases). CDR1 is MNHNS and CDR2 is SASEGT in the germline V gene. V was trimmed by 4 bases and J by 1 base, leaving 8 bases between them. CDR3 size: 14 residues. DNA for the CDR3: TGTGCCAGCAGTGCTGACAGGAGCAATCAGCCCCAGCATTTT. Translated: CASSADRSNQPQHF.

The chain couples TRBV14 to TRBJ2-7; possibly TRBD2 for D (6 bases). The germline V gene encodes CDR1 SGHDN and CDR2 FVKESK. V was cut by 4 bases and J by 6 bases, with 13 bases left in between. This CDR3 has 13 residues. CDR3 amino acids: CASSPQFGGEQYF. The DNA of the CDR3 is TGTGCCAGCAGCCCCCAATTCGGGGGCGAGCAGTACTTC.

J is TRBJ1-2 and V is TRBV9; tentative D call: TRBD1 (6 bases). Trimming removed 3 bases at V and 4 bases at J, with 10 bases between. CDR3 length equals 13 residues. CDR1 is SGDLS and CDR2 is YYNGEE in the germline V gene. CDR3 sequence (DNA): TGTGCCAGCAGCGCGGTAGGGGGCTATGGCTACACCTTC. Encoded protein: CASSAVGGYGYTF.